These 20 T cell receptor beta chains share one sample of origin, sequenced in a study of T-cell reconstitution after alpha-beta-depleted transplantation in children. Preparing the TCRbeta library involved the use of unique molecular identifiers. In TCRdb, the PCR reads were re-called with MiXCR into one record per CDR3 protein. The table lists about 240,000 distinct CDR3 sequences, 9.5% to 15% of them singletons. This specimen consisted of PBMCs from the stem cell graft donor, obtained from the stem cell graft. The receptors stem from a human donor who donated a stem cell graft to a child with acute lymphoblastic leukemia.

This clonotype appeared a single time. With a much larger clone just one base away, this may be a read error. The chain recombines TRBV3-1 with TRBJ2-5, with 12 bases identical to TRBD2. The germline V gene has CDR1 LGHDT and CDR2 YNNKEL (reference sequence). The CDR3 length is 16 residues. CDR3 sequence: CASSQDASGRGETEYF. The DNA of the CDR3 is TGTGCCAGCAGCCAAGACGCTAGCGGGAGGGGAGAGACCGAGTACTTC.

The chain is built from TRBV19 and TRBJ2-1, with D perhaps TRBD1 (6 bases). Trimming left V 4 bases short and J 5 bases short, with 15 bases between. The germline gives CDR1 LNHDA, CDR2 SQIVND (reference sequence). The CDR3 spans 15 residues. CDR3 sequence: CASSTPGTTNNEQFF. DNA for the CDR3: TGTGCCAGTAGTACCCCCGGGACAACTAACAATGAGCAGTTCTTC.

This clonotype has a count of ten or more. This chain uses TRBV28 with TRBJ1-1; tentative D call: TRBD1 (5 bases). Germline values: CDR1 MDHEN, CDR2 SYDVKM. V was shortened by 5 bases and J by 1 base, with 8 bases between the two germline ends. The CDR3 loop spans 13 amino acids. The DNA of the CDR3 is TGTGCCAGCAGTCCGACAGAGAACACTGAAGCTTTCTTT. This translates into CASSPTENTEAFF.

This clonotype was picked up a small number of times. The chain has TRBV6-1 and TRBJ2-7; D tentatively reads TRBD1 or TRBD2 (5 bases each). The CDR3 totals 15 residues. Per germline, CDR1 MNHNS and CDR2 SASEGT. V was shortened by 4 bases and J by 3 bases, with 16 bases between the two germline ends. CDR3 amino acids: CASSGRMGPSYEQYF. In DNA, the CDR3 is TGTGCCAGCAGTGGCCGGATGGGACCGAGCTACGAGCAGTACTTC.

This clonotype was detected many times. This chain connects TRBV9 to TRBJ2-3, with D possibly TRBD2 on 5 matching bases. The germline V and J ends were trimmed by 0 bases and 2 bases, with 10 bases remaining between them. CDR3 size: 15 residues. Germline V gives CDR1 SGDLS, CDR2 YYNGEE. CDR3 sequence: CASSVATGYTDTQYF. Here the CDR3 DNA reads TGTGCCAGCAGCGTAGCTACGGGATACACAGATACGCAGTATTTT.

This clonotype showed up many times. This chain joins TRBV18 and TRBJ1-4; D gene uncertain. The CDR3 totals 17 residues. Trimming took off 3 bases at V and 0 bases at J, with 14 bases between the two ends. Germline V gives CDR1 KGHSH, CDR2 LQKENI. This chain's CDR3 is CASSPRTDTTTNEKLFF. CDR3 DNA: TGTGCCAGCTCACCGCGGACCGATACTACAACTAATGAAAAACTGTTTTTT.

This clonotype was found many times. This rearrangement joins TRBV12-3 or TRBV12-4 to TRBJ2-1; 11 bases are a match to TRBD2. The CDR3 sequence is 16 residues long. J lost 9 bases, V lost 3 bases, and 10 bases had no gene match. CDR3 amino acids: CASSFTSGRTPGEQFF. In DNA form, the CDR3 reads TGTGCCAGCAGTTTTACTAGCGGGAGAACCCCCGGTGAGCAGTTCTTC.

The chain recombines TRBV5-1 with TRBJ2-5, with TRBD2 identical over 9 bases. V shed 0 bases, J shed 4 bases, and the junction held 7 bases outside the gene matches. This CDR3 is 16 amino acids long. CDR1 and CDR2 from the germline V gene are SGHRS and YFSETQ. The CDR3 is CASSLGVAGAGETQYF. Written as DNA, the CDR3 is TGCGCCAGCAGCTTGGGGGTAGCGGGAGCCGGAGAGACCCAGTACTTC.

This clonotype was detected ten times or more. The chain joins TRBV5-6 to TRBJ2-1; 7 bases are shared with TRBD2. CDR3 size: 17 residues. The J segment lost 10 bases and the V segment lost 3 bases, leaving 19 bases of the junction unmatched. Germline values: CDR1 SGHDT, CDR2 YYEEEE. CDR3 residues: CASSSRAAGPTLGEQFF. The CDR3 DNA is TGTGCCAGCAGCTCACGTGCAGCGGGACCCACCTTGGGGGAGCAGTTCTTC.

The CDR3 nucleotides read TGTGCCAGCAGCTTTGGATGGACCGGGGAGCAGTACTTC. This codes for CASSFGWTGEQYF. This chain joins TRBV5-5 and TRBJ2-7; D gene ambiguous. This CDR3 has 13 residues. Trimming left V 2 bases short and J 7 bases short, with 13 bases between. CDR1 is SGHKS, CDR2 YYEKEE, per germline (reference sequence).

This clonotype was seen repeatedly, ten times or more. J is TRBJ2-2 and V is TRBV28; D perhaps matches TRBD2 (5 bases). The ends were cut back, 4 bases at V and 6 bases at J, with 6 bases in the middle. The length of the CDR3 is 12 residues. CDR1 is MDHEN, CDR2 SYDVKM, per germline. In DNA, the CDR3 is TGTGCCAGCAGTTCGCGGGCCGGGGAGCTGTTTTTT. Amino acids: CASSSRAGELFF.

Notes on this clonotype: This sequence may be a read error, since a much larger clone differs from it by one base. The CDR3 coding sequence is TGTGCCAGCAGGCTACAGCAAAATAACCTTTCCGAGCAGTACTTC. Its translation: CASRLQQNNLSEQYF. The rearrangement links TRBV7-2 to TRBJ2-7; D uncertain. The V gene's germline CDR1 is SGHTA and CDR2 FQGNSA. V was pared by 6 bases and J by 6 bases, with 21 bases between. The CDR3 contains 15 residues.

Turning to this clonotype: At one end the junction does not follow the germline gene, possibly because of a read error. The chain uses TRBV5-1 and TRBJ1-4; D is undetermined. In germline, CDR1 is SGHRS, CDR2 YFSETQ. The CDR3 spans 14 residues. The CDR3 protein is CASGLSATNEKLYF. For the CDR3, the DNA is TGCGCCAGCGGCTTAAGTGCAACTAATGAAAAACTGTATTTT. The complete variable domain, with remaining parts taken from reference TRBV5-1 and TRBJ1-4, reads KAGVTQTPRYLIKTRGQQVTLSCSPISGHRSVSWYQQTPGQGLQFLFEYFSETQRNKGNFPGRFSGRQFSNSRSEMNVSTLELGDSALYLCASGLSATNEKLYFGSGTQLSVL.

In its sample, this clonotype was seen many times. This chain links TRBV18 with TRBJ2-3, with a possible D match to TRBD2 (6 bases). The CDR3 consists of 14 residues. The V end was cut by 10 bases, the J end by 0 bases, with 14 bases between. Germline loops: CDR1 KGHSH, CDR2 LQKENI. The CDR3, as DNA: TGTGCCACCGGCAGGACTACTAGCACAGATACGCAGTATTTT. Protein: CATGRTTSTDTQYF.

This clonotype occurred many times. The rearrangement links TRBV19 to TRBJ1-2, with D perhaps matching TRBD1 (5 bases). The CDR3 has 13 residues. With 6 bases removed from V and 6 bases from J, the gap between germline ends came to 14 bases. The V gene's germline CDR1 is LNHDA and CDR2 SQIVND (reference sequence). Here the CDR3 reads CASSRSGGDGYTF. The CDR3 nucleotides are TGTGCCAGTAGCCGTAGCGGAGGGGATGGCTACACCTTC.

On this clonotype itself: Since a much larger clone is just one base distant, this may be a read error. The rearrangement links TRBV6-1 to TRBJ2-1, with a tentative D call TRBD1 (6 bases). Trimming left V 5 bases short and J 1 base short, with 12 bases between. Germline V gene sequence: CDR1 MNHNS, CDR2 SASEGT. This CDR3 is 15 amino acids long. In DNA, the CDR3 is TGTGCCAGCAGTCTGGACAGTGAATCCTACAATGAGCAGTTCTTC. Translation gives CASSLDSESYNEQFF.

This clonotype has ten or more counts. V usage is TRBV5-8 and J usage is TRBJ1-2; D is undetermined. CDR3 size: 12 residues. V lost 2 bases, J lost 5 bases, and 7 bases lay in between. The germline gives CDR1 SGHTS, CDR2 YDEGEE. The CDR3 loop reads CASSLHAYGYTF. The CDR3, as DNA: TGTGCCAGCAGCTTACACGCGTATGGCTACACCTTC.

This clonotype came up many times. The chain is built from TRBV7-9 and TRBJ2-1; D perhaps matches TRBD1 (6 bases). The germline V gene has CDR1 SEHNR and CDR2 FQNEAQ (reference sequence). This CDR3 contains 16 residues. Trimming pared 4 bases from V and 0 bases from J, leaving 13 bases between. CDR3 bases: TGTGCCAGCAGCTCTGACAGGTCCAGCTCCTACAATGAGCAGTTCTTC. It codes for CASSSDRSSSYNEQFF.

In this sample, this clonotype turned up many times. V is TRBV6-6 and J is TRBJ2-7; D uncertain. This CDR3 has 12 residues. The V gene's germline CDR1 is MNHNY and CDR2 SVGAGI (reference sequence). V lost 5 bases and J 9 bases, leaving 14 bases between the germline ends. As DNA, the CDR3 is TGTGCCAGCAGTGTACCCTTTTTTGGGCAGTACTTC. Translated, it gives CASSVPFFGQYF.

This clonotype was recorded at least ten times. This chain links TRBV20-1 with TRBJ2-7, with 7 bases identical to TRBD1. Germline V gives CDR1 DFQATT, CDR2 SNEGSKA (reference sequence). The CDR3 contains 15 residues. Trimming took 4 bases from V and 0 from J; bases not matched to a gene: 9. CDR3 in DNA: TGCAGTGCTATTCGGACAGGCCAAAGCTCCTACGAGCAGTACTTC. It is translated as CSAIRTGQSSYEQYF.